This T cell receptor (beta chain) was recovered during a study of CD8 T cells in ankylosing spondylitis (dated by TCRdb to between 2016 and 2019). Concerning the study at large: T cell receptor beta repertoires were profiled in healthy donors and ankylosing spondylitis patients so that disease-linked TCR variants could be found. The whole study cohort included roughly 110 healthy donors and about two dozen ankylosing spondylitis patients. Peripheral blood samples were taken, and synovial fluid was additionally collected from ankylosing spondylitis patients.

The data were produced on an Illumina HiSeq 2500. Quantitative 5'-RACE with molecular barcodes was the method used to prepare the TCR beta libraries. In the source study's methods: To identify disease-linked TCR variants, a new computational method was used, one built on a probabilistic model of VDJ rearrangement. TCRdb passed the public sequencing reads through fastp at Q25 and MiXCR, retaining productive beta sequences. All rows with the same CDR3 protein become a single entry with the most common DNA and genes. TCRdb, rather than the study authors, made the V and J calls. For this sample there are tens of thousands of distinct CDR3 sequences; around 6.5% appear just once. The ten largest clonotypes hold around 5.3% of the sample. For each ankylosing spondylitis patient, the synovial fluid sample was matched to a blood sample from that same patient. Overall results and qualifications from the work: In peripheral blood, the disease-linked clones were found at relatively low frequencies and had a CD8+ phenotype. Some motif variants were previously reported in synovial fluid and blood of reactive arthritis patients, suggesting common disease-initiation mechanisms. A TCR beta motif of fewer than 10 highly homologous amino acid variants appeared characteristic of blood from ankylosing spondylitis patients. The disease-linked clones were reported as significantly enriched in matched synovial fluid samples from ankylosing spondylitis patients.

Inclusive of the bounding cysteine and phenylalanine, the CDR3 is 13 residues long. Left in the record is the CDR3 DNA by itself, 39 bases read in frame from the first base. In the germline V gene, CDR1 corresponds to KGHSH and CDR2 to LQKENI. V and J lose 1 base and 6 bases, and a span of 10 bases separates them. This clonotype was seen only a few times. Its antigen has not been determined. No much larger clone exists at a distance of one base, and base qualities are not known. The chain links TRBV18 with TRBJ2-7; a tentative D match to TRBD1 spans 6 bases. The source material was synovial fluid, either unsorted or a sorted T cell fraction (not recorded which). This receptor was identified in a male donor with ankylosing spondylitis. The CDR3 corresponds to CASSPRAGVEQYF. In nucleotide form, the sequence is TGTGCCAGCTCACCACGGGCAGGGGTCGAGCAGTACTTC.